This TCR beta chain was documented in a study of identical twins. TCRdb re-called the 5' RACE reads with MiXCR, one entry per CDR3 protein. This table has about 530,000 distinct CDR3 sequences, approximately 16% appearing once. This clonotype was seen a handful of times. These data also featured in a second study, about yellow fever vaccine responses in identical twins.

The sequenced sample consisted of CD4+ T cells sorted from blood. The clonotype comes from a woman under 30 in good health.

In nucleotides, the CDR3 is TGCGCCAGCAGCTTGGGGCGGGGATCGAGCGGCTACACCTTC. This codes for CASSLGRGSSGYTF. V and J are TRBV5-1 and TRBJ1-2; D call uncertain. This CDR3 has 14 amino acids. Looked up from germline, CDR1 is SGHRS and CDR2 is YFSETQ. Trimming cost V 0 bases and J 8 bases, with 14 bases left between them. The full variable domain, rest sourced from reference TRBV5-1 and TRBJ1-2, is KAGVTQTPRYLIKTRGQQVTLSCSPISGHRSVSWYQQTPGQGLQFLFEYFSETQRNKGNFPGRFSGRQFSNSRSEMNVSTLELGDSALYLCASSLGRGSSGYTFGSGTRLTVV.